The TCR beta chain described here comes from a study of human versus mouse CDR3 diversity and MHC coevolution. Sorting isolated naive CD4 T cells lacking CD45RO and expressing CD62L. Clones were sequenced by immunoSEQ multiplex PCR, and TCRdb holds only the in-frame ones, with some missing. This table holds about 77,000 clones, 85% to 95% found once. A note on this clone: The antigen is unknown.

The trim removed 8 bases at V and 0 bases at J, leaving 7 bases unmatched. The CDR3 extends over 17 amino acids. CDR1 and CDR2 from the germline V gene are MNHEY and SMNVEV (reference sequence). Whole-study findings and limits: Among all groups, two of three human donors showed least clonal inequality. Humans had the largest estimated TCR beta repertoire, 1.5 million to 2 million clonotypes.

This receptor was taken from a person aged 30 to 69 in good health. The rearrangement links TRBV27 to TRBJ2-1; 13 bases are shared with TRBD2. The sequencing input was naive CD4+ T cells from blood. Indicated subset: CD45RO-negative CD62L-positive naive CD4 T cells. The CDR3 nucleotides read TGTGCCAGCGGGGGACTAGCGGGACGAAACTCCTACAATGAGCAGTTCTTC. This sequence encodes CASGGLAGRNSYNEQFF.